Reported below is one TCR beta chain. Its target is unknown. This record comes from a study of cytomegalovirus exposure and HLA in healthy donors. The study's findings and limits: Among TCR beta chains, those listed as cytomegalovirus-associated numbered under 200. Later analysis found that TCR beta chains associated with HLA were more clonally expanded than other, equally common chains. An ancestry cluster, one associated with Asian ancestry, reportedly showed fewer N-insertions than the approximately 720-donor mean in a later analysis.

The CDR3 has 14 residues. Trimming at V came to 1 base and at J to 3 bases, leaving 3 bases not matched to a gene. The germline V gene has CDR1 SGHAT and CDR2 FQDESV (reference sequence). The PCR ran on 60 Vbeta and 13 Jbeta primers. Using immunoSEQ multiplex PCR, the repertoire was profiled, and TCRdb retains in-frame clones only, with some absent. The sample lists 85,000 to 130,000 clones; over 9% were seen once. The source material was PBMCs. The chain links TRBV11-1 to TRBJ2-7, with TRBD1 matching 7 bases. The receptor comes from a man aged 35 to 55 in good health and CMV-seropositive. This chain's CDR3 is CASSLEGQYYEQYF. CDR3 coding DNA: TGTGCCAGCAGCTTAGAGGGACAGTACTACGAGCAGTACTTC.